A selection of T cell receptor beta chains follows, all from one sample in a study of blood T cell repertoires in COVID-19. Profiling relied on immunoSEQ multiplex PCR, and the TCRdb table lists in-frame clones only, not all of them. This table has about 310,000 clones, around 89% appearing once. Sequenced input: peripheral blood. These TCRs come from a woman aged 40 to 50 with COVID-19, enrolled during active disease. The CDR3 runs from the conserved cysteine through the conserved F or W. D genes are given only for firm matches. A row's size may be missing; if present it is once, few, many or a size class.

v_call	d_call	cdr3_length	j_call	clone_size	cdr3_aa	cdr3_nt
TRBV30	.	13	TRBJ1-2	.	CACDLGVNYGYTF	TGTGCCTGTGACCTGGGAGTTAACTATGGCTACACCTTC
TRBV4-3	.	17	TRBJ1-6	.	CASSQEVSLSGNSPLHF	TGCGCCAGCAGCCAAGAGGTATCCCTCAGTGGTAATTCACCCCTCCACTTT
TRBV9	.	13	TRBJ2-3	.	CASSVERTDTQYF	TGTGCCAGCAGCGTAGAACGGACAGATACGCAGTATTTT
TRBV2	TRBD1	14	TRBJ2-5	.	CASRQGAGQETQYF	TGTGCCAGCAGGCAGGGGGCTGGGCAAGAGACCCAGTACTTC
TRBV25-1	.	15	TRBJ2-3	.	CASSEPRGITDTQYF	TGTGCCAGCAGTGAACCGCGAGGGATCACAGATACGCAGTATTTT
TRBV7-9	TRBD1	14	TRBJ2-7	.	CASSPGTGAREQYF	TGTGCCAGCAGCCCCGGGACAGGGGCGCGCGAGCAGTACTTC
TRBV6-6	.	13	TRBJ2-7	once	CASRAGKSYEQYF	TGTGCCAGCAGGGCCGGGAAGTCCTACGAGCAGTACTTC
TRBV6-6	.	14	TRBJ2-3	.	CASSLNSGTDTQYF	TGTGCCAGCAGTCTCAACTCAGGAACAGATACGCAGTATTTT
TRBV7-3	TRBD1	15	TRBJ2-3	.	CASSPDRGRSDTQYF	TGTGCCAGCAGCCCGGACAGGGGAAGGAGTGATACGCAGTATTTT
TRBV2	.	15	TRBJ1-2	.	CASSVQGLLTYGYTF	TGTGCCAGCAGTGTCCAGGGTTTACTCACTTATGGCTACACCTTC
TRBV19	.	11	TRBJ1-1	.	CASRYSAEAFF	TGTGCCAGTAGGTATAGCGCTGAAGCTTTCTTT
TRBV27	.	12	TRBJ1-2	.	CASRHRTHGYTF	TGTGCCAGCAGACACAGGACCCATGGCTACACCTTC
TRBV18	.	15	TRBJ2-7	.	CASSLQVGLDYEQYF	TGTGCCAGCTCTCTACAGGTTGGTCTGGACTACGAGCAGTACTTC
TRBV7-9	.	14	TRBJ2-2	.	CASNLLRNTGELFF	TGTGCCAGCAACCTATTACGGAACACCGGGGAGCTGTTTTTT